This entry describes one TCR beta chain. The authors' processing: Estimated nucleated cell counts came from reference gene primer amplification. Method: immunoSEQ multiplex PCR; TCRdb's copy keeps in-frame clones and lacks some. From that table come the V and J calls and clone size; the DNA was used to work out D and trimming. Of approximately 73,000 clones in the sample, more than 75% were seen once. This sample was taken from a study of blood T cell repertoires in COVID-19. In the study overall: The samples span acute and convalescent COVID-19 from the United States, Italy and Spain. T cells, B-cell-depleted T cells, or PBMCs supplied cDNA or gDNA.

Trimming took 2 bases from V and 5 from J, leaving 18 bases between them. This CDR3 spans 16 amino acids. In germline, CDR1 is SGHTA, CDR2 FQGNSA. The chain joins TRBV7-2 to TRBJ1-2; D perhaps matches TRBD1 (6 bases). Sequencing input: peripheral blood. This clonotype originated in a woman in her sixties with acute or convalescent COVID-19. DNA of the CDR3: TGTGCCAGCAGCTTAACGTCTTGGGGGCTTGGGTATGGCTACACCTTC. Its translation is CASSLTSWGLGYGYTF.